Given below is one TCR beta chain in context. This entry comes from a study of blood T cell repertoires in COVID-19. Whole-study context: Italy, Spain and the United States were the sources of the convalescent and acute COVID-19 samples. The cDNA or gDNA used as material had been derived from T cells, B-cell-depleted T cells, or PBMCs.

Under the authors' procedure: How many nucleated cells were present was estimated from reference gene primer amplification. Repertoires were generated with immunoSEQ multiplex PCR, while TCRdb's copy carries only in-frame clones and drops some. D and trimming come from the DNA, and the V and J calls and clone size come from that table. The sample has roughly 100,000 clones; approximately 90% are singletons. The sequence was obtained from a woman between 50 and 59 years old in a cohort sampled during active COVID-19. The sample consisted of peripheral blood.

CDR3 region: CSAAAAVSTEAFF. The CDR3 DNA follows: TGCAGCGCCGCGGCAGCGGTAAGCACTGAAGCTTTCTTT. V and J are TRBV29-1 and TRBJ1-1; D uncertain. V was clipped by 7 bases and J by 4 bases, with 16 bases between them. The CDR3 is 13 residues long. Germline lookup yields CDR1 SQVTM and CDR2 ANQGSEA.